The 19 T cell receptor beta chains listed next were all sequenced from one sample in a study of blood T cell repertoires in COVID-19. TCRdb's copy holds only in-frame clones and misses some; the assay was immunoSEQ multiplex PCR. The table lists fewer than 150,000 clones, approximately 85% of them singletons. The material sequenced was peripheral blood. The receptors were sampled from a man in his forties with acute or convalescent COVID-19.

V and J are TRBV24-1 and TRBJ1-5, with TRBD1 matching 12 bases. The length of the CDR3 is 19 residues. After removal of 8 bases from V and 8 bases from J, the junction contained 21 bases not matched to a gene. Germline V gene lookup returns CDR1 KGHDR and CDR2 SFDVKD. For the CDR3, the DNA is TGTGCCACCAACAGTGGGGTCGGGACAGGGGGCTGGTACCTCGAGCCCCAGCATTTT. Its protein is CATNSGVGTGGWYLEPQHF.

J is TRBJ2-7 and V is TRBV12-3 or TRBV12-4; TRBD1 aligns across 9 bases. The trim removed 5 bases at V and 7 bases at J, leaving 6 bases unmatched. The CDR3 is 13 amino acids. The chain's CDR3 is CASSPGTGFEQYF. DNA of the CDR3: TGTGCCAGCAGTCCCGGGACAGGGTTTGAGCAGTACTTC.

J is TRBJ1-4 and V is TRBV6-5; 8 nucleotides line up with TRBD1. In germline, CDR1 is MNHEY, CDR2 SVGAGI. With V trimmed by 6 bases and J by 8 bases, 8 bases remained unmatched. This CDR3 is built from 14 residues. In nucleotides, the CDR3 is TGTGCCAGCAGACCTAGGACAGGGTCCGAAAAACTGTTTTTT. Amino acid sequence: CASRPRTGSEKLFF.

V gene TRBV7-2 combines with J gene TRBJ2-7, with D possibly matching TRBD2 (5 bases). Germline CDR1 reads SGHTA; CDR2 reads FQGNSA. This CDR3 region has 14 residues. Trimming left V 5 bases short and J 2 bases short, with 13 bases between. CDR3 nucleotide sequence: TGTGCCAGCAGCACGACTACCGGACCCTACGAGCAGTACTTC. Its translation is CASSTTTGPYEQYF.

This clone was seen only once. The genes are TRBV27 and TRBJ2-7, with D unclear. The CDR3 contains 12 residues. V lost 6 bases and J 3 bases, leaving 9 bases between the germline ends. Germline assignment: CDR1 MNHEY and CDR2 SMNVEV (reference sequence). The CDR3 reads CASSNSVYEQYF. DNA for the CDR3: TGTGCCAGCAGCAACTCCGTCTACGAGCAGTACTTC.

The chain couples TRBV3-1 (or the pseudogene TRBV3-2) to TRBJ2-7; 11 bases map to TRBD2. The V segment lost 6 bases and the J segment 7 bases; nucleotides outside the gene matches: 8. Germline loops: CDR1 LGHDT, CDR2 YNNKEL (reference sequence). The CDR3 is 14 amino acids. In nucleotides, the CDR3 is TGTGCCAGCAGACCTACTAGCGGGGGTTATGAGCAGTACTTC. It translates to CASRPTSGGYEQYF.

A few counts support this clone. The chain employs TRBV4-1 and TRBJ1-1, with D maybe TRBD1 (5 bases). The CDR3 loop spans 15 amino acids. CDR1 and CDR2 (germline): MGHRA, YSYEKL. Trimming took off 4 bases at V and 4 bases at J, with 16 bases between the two ends. CDR3 sequence: CASSLLTLQGTEAFF. DNA of the CDR3: TGCGCCAGCAGCCTACTTACGCTCCAGGGCACTGAAGCTTTCTTT.

The V gene is TRBV9, the J gene TRBJ2-3; TRBD1 agrees at 7 bases. Trimming at V came to 2 bases and at J to 1 base, leaving 7 bases not matched to a gene. This CDR3 region has 16 residues. The V gene's germline CDR1 is SGDLS and CDR2 YYNGEE. The chain's CDR3 is CASSVALGQGTDTQYF. Written as DNA, the CDR3 is TGTGCCAGCAGCGTCGCCTTAGGACAGGGCACAGATACGCAGTATTTT.

V and J are TRBV6-5 and TRBJ1-2; D is possibly TRBD1 (6 bases). Germline V gene lookup returns CDR1 MNHEY and CDR2 SVGAGI. There are 12 residues in the CDR3. With 9 bases removed from V and 3 bases from J, the gap between germline ends came to 11 bases. In nucleotides, the CDR3 is TGTGCCAGTAGAGCAGGGGACTATGGCTACACCTTC. It encodes CASRAGDYGYTF.

The chain couples TRBV15 to TRBJ2-2; TRBD1 might be the D (5 bases). The CDR3 covers 17 residues. Trimming left V 0 bases short and J 4 bases short, with 15 bases between. Germline V gene lookup returns CDR1 LNHNV and CDR2 YYDKDF (reference sequence). The CDR3 loop is CATSRDDAGPFTGELFF. Here the CDR3 DNA reads TGTGCCACCAGCAGAGATGACGCAGGGCCCTTCACCGGGGAGCTGTTTTTT.

J is TRBJ2-2 and V is TRBV3-1 (or the pseudogene TRBV3-2); TRBD2 matches at 9 bases. The germline CDR1 and CDR2 sequences are LGHDT and YNNKEL (reference sequence). The CDR3 extends over 17 amino acids. V shed 3 bases, J shed 7 bases, and the junction held 12 bases outside the gene matches. CDR3 in amino acids: CASSHTAGGPGIGELFF. In nucleotides, the CDR3 is TGTGCCAGCAGCCATACTGCGGGGGGGCCGGGAATCGGGGAGCTGTTTTTT.

This clone was picked up a small number of times. The chain couples TRBV14 to TRBJ2-5; D is perhaps TRBD2 (7 bases). The germline V gene encodes CDR1 SGHDN and CDR2 FVKESK. The CDR3 is made up of 17 amino acids. V lost 4 bases, J lost 5 bases, and 23 bases lay in between. The CDR3 sequence: CASSRTYPRGGVETQYF. DNA for the CDR3: TGTGCCAGCAGCCGCACGTATCCCAGGGGAGGGGTTGAGACCCAGTACTTC.

This clone turned up a few times. The chain carries TRBV7-9 and TRBJ2-7; D might be TRBD2 (6 bases). Germline values: CDR1 SEHNR, CDR2 FQNEAQ (reference sequence). The CDR3 runs to 13 residues. V dropped 2 bases and J dropped 7 bases, with 12 bases sitting between them. The CDR3 DNA sequence: TGTGCCAGCAGCTTATTCGGGGGTAAGGAGCAGTACTTC. Amino acid sequence: CASSLFGGKEQYF. The full variable domain, with the rest looked up from reference TRBV7-9 and TRBJ2-7, is DTGVSQNPRHKITKRGQNVTFRCDPISEHNRLYWYRQTLGQGPEFLTYFQNEAQLEKSRLLSDRFSAERPKGSFSTLEIQRTEQGDSAMYLCASSLFGGKEQYFGPGTRLTVT.

J is TRBJ2-4 and V is TRBV18, with 8 bases that match TRBD1. The V segment lost 3 bases and the J segment 6 bases; nucleotides outside the gene matches: 4. CDR1 KGHSH and CDR2 LQKENI come from the germline V gene. CDR3 length: 14 amino acids. CDR3 in amino acids: CASSPDRGGNIQYF. The CDR3 DNA reads as TGTGCCAGCTCACCCGACAGGGGTGGAAACATTCAGTACTTC.

In its sample, this clone was seen once. This sequence joins TRBV20-1 and TRBJ2-5; 10 bases map to TRBD2. The CDR3 is 15 residues long. Unmatched junction bases numbered 9, after V lost 3 bases and J lost 5 bases. Germline CDR1 DFQATT, CDR2 SNEGSKA (reference sequence). The CDR3 spells CSASTSGEADETQYF. The CDR3 region has the DNA TGCAGTGCTAGTACTAGCGGGGAGGCTGATGAGACCCAGTACTTC.

The chain has TRBV20-1 and TRBJ2-1, with 8 bases aligning to TRBD2. The CDR3 is made up of 11 amino acids. Losses at the gene ends were 4 bases for V and 12 bases for J; bases not matched to a gene: 5. Germline V gene lookup returns CDR1 DFQATT and CDR2 SNEGSKA (reference sequence). The CDR3 coding sequence is TGCAGTGCTAAATCTAGCGGGCGGCAGTTCTTC. This encodes CSAKSSGRQFF.

This clone was counted once. The rearrangement uses TRBV7-2 and TRBJ1-4, with TRBD1 identical over 9 bases. The CDR3 length is 15 residues. V lost 5 bases, J lost 3 bases, and 4 bases stayed unmatched. Germline values: CDR1 SGHTA, CDR2 FQGNSA. CDR3 DNA sequence: TGTGCCAGCAGCATACAGGGGGCGTCTAATGAAAAACTGTTTTTT. This codes for CASSIQGASNEKLFF.

The DNA for the CDR3 is TGTGCCAGCAGCCCGGGACTAGCGGAAGATACGCAGTATTTT. This encodes CASSPGLAEDTQYF. The rearrangement uses TRBV7-3 and TRBJ2-3; 11 nucleotides align to TRBD2. CDR1 SGHTA and CDR2 FQGTGA come from the germline V gene. CDR3 length equals 14 residues. V gave up 5 bases and J gave up 5 bases; unmatched junction bases: 3. Combining the CDR3 with reference TRBV7-3 and TRBJ2-3 gives the whole variable domain GAGVSQTPSNKVTEKGKYVELRCDPISGHTALYWYRQSLGQGPEFLIYFQGTGAADDSGLPNDRFFAVRPEGSVSTLKIQRTERGDSAVYLCASSPGLAEDTQYFGPGTRLTVL.

The CDR3 sequence is CAWSLSSGYNEQFF. CDR3 DNA: TGTGCCTGGAGTCTCTCTAGCGGATACAATGAGCAGTTCTTC. This chain connects TRBV30 to TRBJ2-1; 7 nucleotides align to TRBD2. The CDR3 consists of 14 residues. Losses at the gene ends were 2 bases for V and 4 bases for J; bases not matched to a gene: 5. Germline V gene sequence: CDR1 GTSNPN, CDR2 SVGIG (reference sequence).